Listed here is a single T cell receptor (beta chain). In this sample, this clonotype turned up a few times. What antigen it recognizes has not been identified. One base away there is no much larger clone; base qualities are not given. The listed sequencing device is Illumina NovaSeq 6000. Using 5'RACE with constant-segment primers, TCRalpha and TCRbeta cDNA libraries were constructed, with sample barcodes and unique molecular identifiers added in the process. RNA was extracted from every sample with Trizol reagent. Amplification of the libraries took two PCR steps, and the second step added a second sample barcode plus Illumina TruSeq adapters. Libraries were sequenced on an Illumina NovaSeq with 2 x 150 bp paired-end reads. In the authors' own workflow: With migec v1.2.7, reads were demultiplexed and then collapsed into UMI-guided consensus sequences. Using mixcr v2.1.11, UMI consensuses were aligned to TRA and TRB V and J templates and then assembled into clonotypes. A clonotype was counted as expanded or contracted only when both edgeR and NoisET called the clonotype significant, with the noise models trained on biological replicates. edgeR calls used a false discovery rate-adjusted p below 0.01 and a log2 fold-change threshold of 1. As an exploratory analysis of dynamics, max-normalized trajectories of the 1000 most abundant clonotypes were examined by PCA with hierarchical clustering. Separately sequenced CD4+ and CD8+ repertoires were used to assign a CD4 or CD8 phenotype to each responding clone. The public sequencing data were trimmed at Q25 with fastp and processed into clonotypes with MiXCR by TCRdb, which kept only in-frame beta chains. Entries that share a CDR3 protein sequence are merged under the most common genes and DNA. These V and J calls rely on TCRdb rather than the paper's analysis. For this sample the table gives 450,000 or so distinct CDR3 sequences, of which about 23% were detected only once. The ten largest clonotypes hold around 13% of the sample.

This specimen comes from a study of T-cell memory formation after mild COVID-19 (dated by TCRdb to the early 2020s). A note on the overall study: Most TCR sequence clusters were specific to one of the two donors. In a couple of donors, T-cell clones that expanded and contracted after mild COVID-19 were followed by sequencing TCRalpha and TCRbeta repertoires longitudinally. Two young, previously healthy adult volunteers, one female and one male, were included in the cohort.

Ficoll-Paque density gradient centrifugation was the method used to isolate PBMCs. Ends trimmed: V by 6 bases, J by 7 bases; bases unmatched to a gene: 8. Per the germline V gene (reference sequence), DFQATT is the CDR1 and SNEGSKA is the CDR2. CDR3 length: 14 amino acids, cysteine to phenylalanine. Left in the record is the CDR3 DNA by itself, 42 bases read in frame from the first base. Study-wide conclusions, independent of this receptor: The second-wave clones that peaked on day 37 were not confirmed to be SARS-CoV-2 specific. Clones that contracted from day 15 to 85 showed balanced CD4/CD8 phenotypes, whereas a second wave of clones that expanded from day 15 to 37 leaned towards CD4+. Contracting CD4+ clones turned up mainly in the CM and EM memory subsets, whereas EMRA was where CD8+ clones were enriched. Only two mild cases were covered in the study, and larger cohorts including severe cases with pre-infection samples were considered necessary. The detection of some responding clones in pre-infection memory suggests that pre-existing cross-reactive memory T cells joined the SARS-CoV-2 response.

The rearrangement combines TRBV20-1 with TRBJ2-1; 11 central nucleotides agree with TRBD2. The TCR sequence derives from an adult woman who had mild COVID-19 (a few samples of this study predate the infection). The sample titles of this study are shuffled in the database, so cell type and time point are left out; the donor was told from shared clones. The sample taken for sequencing was PBMCs or a T cell subset sorted from them (not recorded which). The CDR3 amino acid sequence is: CSAIAGGPGNEQFF. The bases read TGCAGTGCCATAGCGGGAGGGCCAGGGAATGAGCAGTTCTTC.